The 26 T cell receptor beta chains listed next were all sequenced from one sample in a study of cytomegalovirus exposure and HLA in healthy donors (dated by TCRdb to 2016 to 2017). Library creation used the immunoSEQ multiplex PCR assay. This immuneACCESS table, as held by TCRdb, lists in-frame sequences with V and J called but not all clones. Of the missing ones, under half trace to an unresolved V gene in checked studies; the others have no known cause. The sample data list some 170,000 clones, and 84% of these were observed just once. Of the sample, roughly a tenth falls within the top ten clones. The sample was PBMCs. The receptor set was obtained from a young man in good health and CMV-seropositive.

The chain carries TRBV2 and TRBJ2-1, with no clear D. Between the trimmed V and J ends, which lost 0 bases and 6 bases, there was a span of 9 bases. Germline V gene sequence: CDR1 SNHLY, CDR2 FYNNEI. The CDR3 is 14 amino acids. The CDR3 protein is CASSEASDRNEQFF. The CDR3, as DNA: TGTGCCAGCAGTGAAGCAAGCGACCGCAATGAGCAGTTCTTC.

J is TRBJ2-7 and V is TRBV2; perhaps TRBD1 as D (6 bases). CDR1 is SNHLY, CDR2 FYNNEI, per germline. V lost 7 bases and J lost 3, with 16 bases in between. This CDR3 has 14 amino acids. Here the CDR3 DNA reads TGTGCCAGCAAGGACAGCGCTGGGTACTACGAGCAGTACTTC. This gives the protein CASKDSAGYYEQYF.

This sequence joins TRBV5-1 and TRBJ2-1; D unresolved. Looked up from germline, CDR1 is SGHRS and CDR2 is YFSETQ. V gave up 0 bases and J gave up 4 bases, with 5 bases separating them. The CDR3 sequence is 13 residues long. CDR3 DNA: TGCGCCAGCAGCTTGGTGCTATACAATGAGCAGTTCTTC. It yields the protein CASSLVLYNEQFF. The variable domain in full, completed from reference TRBV5-1 and TRBJ2-1, reads KAGVTQTPRYLIKTRGQQVTLSCSPISGHRSVSWYQQTPGQGLQFLFEYFSETQRNKGNFPGRFSGRQFSNSRSEMNVSTLELGDSALYLCASSLVLYNEQFFGPGTRLTVL.

For the CDR3, the DNA is TGTGCCAGCAGTCCGACAGGGGGCTACGATGTATTCAATCAGCCCCAGCATTTT. It encodes CASSPTGGYDVFNQPQHF. The chain employs TRBV27 and TRBJ1-5; 10 bases line up with TRBD1. The germline CDR1 and CDR2 sequences are MNHEY and SMNVEV (reference sequence). V was clipped by 5 bases and J by 3 bases; unmatched bases: 13. The CDR3 runs 18 residues.

This chain uses TRBV27 with TRBJ2-1; tentatively, D is TRBD2 (7 bases). This CDR3 comprises 14 residues. V shed 7 bases and J shed 6 bases, with 16 bases lying between them. Germline assignment: CDR1 MNHEY and CDR2 SMNVEV (reference sequence). In DNA form, the CDR3 reads TGTGCCAGCAAAGGGGGGGCCGTGAGCAATGAGCAGTTCTTC. The encoded protein is CASKGGAVSNEQFF.

This chain joins TRBV9 and TRBJ2-2; 7 bases are a match to TRBD1. The CDR3 covers 15 residues. V trimming: 4 bases; J trimming: 1 base; junction bases outside the gene matches: 4. Germline V gene sequence: CDR1 SGDLS, CDR2 YYNGEE. CDR3 residues: CASSPRQGNTGELFF. Here the CDR3 DNA reads TGTGCCAGCAGCCCCCGACAGGGGAACACCGGGGAGCTGTTTTTT.

The chain couples TRBV5-1 to TRBJ2-1, with 7 bases identical to TRBD1. CDR1 SGHRS and CDR2 YFSETQ come from the germline V gene. J lost 4 bases, V lost 0 bases, and 4 bases had no gene match. The CDR3 covers 15 residues. CDR3 sequence reads: CASSLGATGYNEQFF. The CDR3 coding sequence is TGCGCCAGCAGCTTGGGAGCGACAGGGTACAATGAGCAGTTCTTC.

In this sample, this clone turned up once. CDR3 region: CASSSGPGAEAFF. CDR3 bases: TGTGCCAGCAGCTCAGGCCCAGGCGCTGAAGCTTTCTTT. The V gene is TRBV7-2, the J gene TRBJ1-1, with D unclear. The germline CDR1 and CDR2 sequences are SGHTA and FQGNSA. Trimming took 4 bases from V and 6 from J, leaving 12 bases between them. The CDR3 is 13 residues long.

This clone was counted a single time. The J gene is TRBJ2-3, the V gene TRBV7-9, with 8 bases lining up with TRBD1. The ends lost 4 bases at V and 4 bases at J; junction bases unmatched: 10. The V gene's germline CDR1 is SEHNR and CDR2 FQNEAQ (reference sequence). The CDR3 runs 16 residues. The CDR3 loop is CASSYSDRAPPDTQYF. The CDR3 nucleotides are TGTGCCAGCAGCTACTCGGACAGGGCGCCACCAGATACGCAGTATTTT.

The J gene is TRBJ2-2, the V gene TRBV14; 8 bases align to TRBD2. This CDR3 spans 17 amino acids. Germline V gene lookup returns CDR1 SGHDN and CDR2 FVKESK. J gave up 4 bases and V 3 bases, and 10 bases lay outside the gene matches. For the CDR3, the DNA is TGTGCCAGCAGCCATTCGTTCGGGACTAGTAGCACCGGGGAGCTGTTTTTT. Translated, it gives CASSHSFGTSSTGELFF.

The CDR3 loop is CASTLGGRTDTQYF. The CDR3 DNA reads as TGTGCCAGCACCCTTGGCGGGAGAACAGATACGCAGTATTTT. The chain combines TRBV5-6 with TRBJ2-3, with 7 bases identical to TRBD2. The V segment lost 6 bases and the J segment 3 bases; nucleotides outside the gene matches: 7. Germline V gene data show CDR1 as SGHDT and CDR2 as YYEEEE. The CDR3 covers 14 residues.

The chain recombines TRBV7-8 with TRBJ2-1, with D tentatively TRBD2 (5 bases). Per germline, CDR1 SGHVS and CDR2 FQNEAQ. This CDR3 has 13 amino acids. V was clipped by 2 bases and J by 8 bases, with 10 bases between them. CDR3: CASSLRGRDEQFF. CDR3 DNA: TGTGCCAGCAGCTTACGGGGTAGGGATGAGCAGTTCTTC.

The chain recombines TRBV7-9 with TRBJ2-5; 9 bases line up with TRBD2. After removal of 4 bases from V and 5 bases from J, the junction contained 2 bases not matched to a gene. This CDR3 contains 13 residues. CDR1 and CDR2 (germline): SEHNR, FQNEAQ (reference sequence). The CDR3 is CASSSGLAETQYF. The CDR3 nucleotides read TGTGCCAGCAGCTCTGGACTAGCGGAGACCCAGTACTTC.

This clone was seen once. V and J are TRBV6-1 and TRBJ2-2; TRBD1 agrees at 8 bases. Germline trimming cut 8 bases from V and 1 base from J; bases unmatched to any gene: 6. The CDR3 is 15 amino acids. Per germline, CDR1 MNHNS and CDR2 SASEGT. The CDR3 bases are TGTGCCAGCGGGACGGACAGGGTGAACACCGGGGAGCTGTTTTTT. This gives the protein CASGTDRVNTGELFF.

This clone was seen once. The chain has TRBV5-4 and TRBJ2-1; 14 bases align to TRBD2. This CDR3 spans 16 amino acids. The trim removed 4 bases at V and 0 bases at J, leaving 0 bases unmatched. Germline V gene lookup returns CDR1 SGHNT and CDR2 YYREEE (reference sequence). The chain's CDR3 is CASSGTSGSSYNEQFF. CDR3 sequence (DNA): TGTGCCAGCAGCGGGACTAGCGGGAGCTCCTACAATGAGCAGTTCTTC.

This clone was detected a few times. The chain links TRBV7-2 to TRBJ2-7; D unclear. The CDR3 consists of 17 residues. Trimming pared 5 bases from V and 0 bases from J, leaving 20 bases between. From germline, CDR1 is SGHTA and CDR2 FQGNSA. CDR3 in DNA: TGTGCCAGCAGCACCCGATCCGGTTTGGCAGGCTCCTACGAGCAGTACTTC. It encodes CASSTRSGLAGSYEQYF.

The CDR3 DNA sequence: TGTGCCAGCAACCTACAGGGGGAGGGCACTGAAGCTTTCTTT. This sequence encodes CASNLQGEGTEAFF. The chain employs TRBV5-8 and TRBJ1-1, with 8 bases lining up with TRBD1. Germline trimming cut 6 bases from V and 4 bases from J; bases unmatched to any gene: 8. The CDR3 runs to 14 residues. Germline values: CDR1 SGHTS, CDR2 YDEGEE.

The CDR3 coding sequence is TGTGCCAGCAGTTACGAGCGGGGGGGCGGAAAAGAGACCCAGTACTTC. Amino acids: CASSYERGGGKETQYF. V and J are TRBV6-5 and TRBJ2-5, with 10 bases aligning to TRBD2. The germline CDR1 and CDR2 sequences are MNHEY and SVGAGI. V dropped 2 bases and J dropped 3; count of bases not matched to a gene: 6. The CDR3 contains 16 residues.

This rearrangement joins TRBV6-4 to TRBJ2-1, with D possibly matching TRBD1 (5 bases). The CDR3 is 16 residues long. CDR1 is MRHNA, CDR2 SNTAGT, per germline. Trimming left V 2 bases short and J 2 bases short, with 13 bases between. The CDR3 reads CASSDTLQGPYNEQFF. CDR3 sequence (DNA): TGTGCCAGCAGTGACACATTGCAGGGTCCCTACAATGAGCAGTTCTTC.

This chain connects TRBV5-1 to TRBJ2-6, with TRBD1 matching over 7 bases. In germline, CDR1 is SGHRS, CDR2 YFSETQ. V gave up 6 bases and J gave up 0 bases; unmatched junction bases: 6. The CDR3 contains 16 residues. CDR3 bases: TGCGCCAGCACTCAGGGGGAGAGCTCTGGGGCCAACGTCCTGACTTTC. This encodes CASTQGESSGANVLTF. The complete variable domain, with remaining parts taken from reference TRBV5-1 and TRBJ2-6, reads KAGVTQTPRYLIKTRGQQVTLSCSPISGHRSVSWYQQTPGQGLQFLFEYFSETQRNKGNFPGRFSGRQFSNSRSEMNVSTLELGDSALYLCASTQGESSGANVLTFGAGSRLTVL.

The sample holds one count of this clone. The J gene is TRBJ2-3, the V gene TRBV4-2; 7 nucleotides align to TRBD2. V was clipped by 4 bases and J by 4 bases; unmatched bases: 8. Germline loops: CDR1 LGHNA, CDR2 YNFKEQ. The CDR3 totals 15 residues. The CDR3 protein is CASSPSGGSADTQYF. The CDR3 nucleotides read TGTGCCAGCAGCCCCTCCGGCGGGAGTGCAGATACGCAGTATTTT.

This clone was seen just once. The CDR3 spells CASSVGTGGNEQYF. The CDR3 nucleotides are TGCGCCAGCAGCGTGGGGACAGGGGGCAACGAGCAGTACTTC. The J gene is TRBJ2-7, the V gene TRBV5-1, with 12 bases fitting TRBD1. V gave up 4 bases and J gave up 5 bases; unmatched junction bases: 4. Germline CDR1 SGHRS, CDR2 YFSETQ. The CDR3 runs 14 residues.

The chain uses TRBV30 and TRBJ2-7; a weak D match, TRBD2 (5 bases). Trimming removed 5 bases from V and 0 bases from J, with 20 bases in between. This CDR3 contains 16 residues. CDR1 GTSNPN and CDR2 SVGIG come from the germline V gene (reference sequence). DNA for the CDR3: TGTGCCTGGCGAACAATAATAGCGCAGAGCTCCTACGAGCAGTACTTC. Its translation: CAWRTIIAQSSYEQYF.

V is TRBV5-4 and J is TRBJ2-2, with 8 bases aligning to TRBD2. J gave up 0 bases and V 0 bases, and 7 bases lay outside the gene matches. Germline V gives CDR1 SGHNT, CDR2 YYREEE (reference sequence). This CDR3 spans 18 amino acids. CDR3: CASSLALTSGTNTGELFF. The CDR3 coding sequence is TGTGCCAGCAGCTTGGCGCTTACTAGCGGTACGAACACCGGGGAGCTGTTTTTT.

In this sample, this clone turned up once. This sequence joins TRBV6-5 and TRBJ2-7, with D possibly being TRBD2 (7 bases). The CDR3 covers 15 residues. CDR1 is MNHEY and CDR2 is SVGAGI in the germline V gene. V was shortened by 6 bases and J by 8 bases, with 23 bases between the two germline ends. The chain's CDR3 is CASSLVDRFGGQQYF. The CDR3 nucleotides are TGTGCCAGCAGCCTCGTAGACAGGTTCGGGGGGCAGCAGTACTTC.

The rearrangement uses TRBV7-9 and TRBJ1-2, with 7 bases lining up with TRBD1. Germline V gives CDR1 SEHNR, CDR2 FQNEAQ (reference sequence). Unmatched junction bases numbered 10, after V lost 2 bases and J lost 4 bases. The CDR3 has 16 amino acids. Written as DNA, the CDR3 is TGTGCCAGCAGCTTATGGGGAGGACAGGAACCCTATGGCTACACCTTC. Its protein is CASSLWGGQEPYGYTF.